The source of this TCR beta chain is a study of blood T cell repertoires in COVID-19. Study summary: T cells, B-cell-depleted T cells, or PBMCs supplied cDNA or gDNA.

TCRdb keeps only in-frame clones here, not all; method: immunoSEQ multiplex PCR. The sample lists a few hundred thousand clones, 70% to 90% occurring once. V was clipped by 3 bases and J by 6 bases, with 6 bases between them. The length of the CDR3 is 12 residues. The source material was PBMCs or T cells enriched from blood (not recorded which). The V gene is TRBV12-3 or TRBV12-4, the J gene TRBJ1-5; D is unclear. This receptor was taken from a woman between 40 and 50 years old with acute COVID-19. The CDR3 DNA is TGTGCCAGCAGTTTGGGGAGTCAGCCCCAGCATTTT. Its protein is CASSLGSQPQHF.